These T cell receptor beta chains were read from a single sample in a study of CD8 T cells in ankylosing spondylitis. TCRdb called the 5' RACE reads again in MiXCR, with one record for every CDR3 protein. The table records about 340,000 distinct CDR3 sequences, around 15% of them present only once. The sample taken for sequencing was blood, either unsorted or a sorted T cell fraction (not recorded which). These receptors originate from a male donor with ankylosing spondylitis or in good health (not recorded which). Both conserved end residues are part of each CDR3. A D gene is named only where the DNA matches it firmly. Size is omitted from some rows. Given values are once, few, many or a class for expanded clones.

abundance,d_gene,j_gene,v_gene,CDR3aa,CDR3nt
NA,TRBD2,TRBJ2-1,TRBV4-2,CASSLQASGTYNEQFF,TGTGCCAGCAGCCTCCAGGCTAGCGGGACGTACAATGAGCAGTTCTTC
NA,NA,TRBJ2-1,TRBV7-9,CATSPQSSYNEQFF,TGTGCCACCAGCCCTCAAAGCTCCTACAATGAGCAGTTCTTC
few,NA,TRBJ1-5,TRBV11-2,CASSLDRTLSNQPQHF,TGTGCCAGCAGCTTAGATAGGACTCTGAGCAATCAGCCCCAGCATTTT
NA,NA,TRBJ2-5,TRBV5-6,CASNFLGRETQYF,TGTGCCAGCAACTTTCTAGGGAGGGAGACCCAGTACTTC
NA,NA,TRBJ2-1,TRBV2,CASSESYGEQFF,TGTGCCAGCAGTGAGAGCTATGGTGAGCAGTTCTTC
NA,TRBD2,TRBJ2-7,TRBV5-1,CASSPLTSGTIYEQYF,TGCGCCAGCAGCCCACTGACTAGCGGGACCATCTACGAGCAGTACTTC
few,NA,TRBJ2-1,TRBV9,CASSPQGTSYNEQFF,TGTGCCAGCAGCCCACAGGGAACTAGCTACAATGAGCAGTTCTTC
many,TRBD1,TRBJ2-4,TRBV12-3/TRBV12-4,CASSPGTGINIQYF,TGTGCCAGCAGTCCCGGGACAGGAATAAACATTCAGTACTTC
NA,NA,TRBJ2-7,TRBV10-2,CASSEPDYYEQYF,TGCGCCAGCAGTGAACCGGACTACTACGAGCAGTACTTC
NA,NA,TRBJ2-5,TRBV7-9,CASSRRSYQETQYF,TGTGCCAGCAGCCGTCGGTCCTACCAAGAGACCCAGTACTTC
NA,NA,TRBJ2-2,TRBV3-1,CASSQAGAHTGELFF,TGTGCCAGCAGCCAAGCTGGGGCCCACACCGGGGAGCTGTTTTTT
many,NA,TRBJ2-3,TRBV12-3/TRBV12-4,CASSLGQTFGTDTQYF,TGTGCCAGCAGTTTAGGTCAGACTTTTGGCACAGATACGCAGTATTTT
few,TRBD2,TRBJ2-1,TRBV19,CASSPGTTGEQFF,TGTGCCAGTAGTCCCGGGACTACGGGCGAGCAGTTCTTC
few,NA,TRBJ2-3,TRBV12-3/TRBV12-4,CASTPGDTQYF,TGTGCCAGCACCCCGGGGGATACGCAGTATTTT
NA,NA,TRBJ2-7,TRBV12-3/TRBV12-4,CASSLGASSYEQYF,TGTGCCAGCAGTTTAGGGGCGAGCTCCTACGAGCAGTACTTC
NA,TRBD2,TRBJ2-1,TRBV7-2,CASSPRSGGSYNEQFF,TGTGCCAGCAGCCCAAGGAGCGGGGGCTCCTACAATGAGCAGTTCTTC
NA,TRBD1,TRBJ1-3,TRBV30,CAWSWIGTGQYRNTIYF,TGTGCCTGGAGTTGGATTGGGACAGGCCAATATAGAAACACCATATATTTT
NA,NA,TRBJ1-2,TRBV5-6,CASSLGTLRGGYTF,TGTGCCAGCAGCTTGGGGACCTTGAGGGGTGGCTACACCTTC
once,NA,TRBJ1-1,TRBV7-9,CASSLGRGGVTEAFF,TGTGCCAGCAGCTTAGGAAGGGGCGGGGTCACTGAAGCTTTCTTT
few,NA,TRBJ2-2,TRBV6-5,CASSYSYGELFF,TGTGCCAGCAGTTACTCGTACGGGGAGCTGTTTTTT
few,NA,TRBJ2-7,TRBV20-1,CSASREYEQYF,TGCAGTGCTAGTCGGGAGTACGAGCAGTACTTC
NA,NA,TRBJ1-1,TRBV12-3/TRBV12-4,CASSPRRRDAREAFF,TGTGCCAGCAGTCCCCGGAGGAGGGACGCCAGGGAAGCTTTCTTT
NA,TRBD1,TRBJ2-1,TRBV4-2,CASSQALGGEQFF,TGTGCCAGCAGCCAAGCTCTAGGGGGCGAGCAGTTCTTC
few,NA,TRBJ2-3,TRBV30,CAWMGTDTQYF,TGTGCCTGGATGGGGACAGATACGCAGTATTTT
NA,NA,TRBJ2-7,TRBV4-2,CASSQDLVEDEQYF,TGTGCCAGCAGCCAAGATCTAGTGGAAGACGAGCAGTACTTC
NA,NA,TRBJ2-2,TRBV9,CASSVASQGHTGELFF,TGTGCCAGCAGCGTAGCTTCCCAGGGGCACACCGGGGAGCTGTTTTTT
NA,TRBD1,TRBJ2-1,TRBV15,CATSSLGQGGSYNEQFF,TGTGCCACCAGCAGCCTCGGACAGGGGGGCTCCTACAATGAGCAGTTCTTC
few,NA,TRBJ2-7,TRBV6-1,CASSPEAYSYEQYF,TGTGCCAGCAGTCCTGAGGCTTATTCCTACGAGCAGTACTTC